The next 4 T cell receptor beta chains were all read from a single sample in a study of Graves' ophthalmopathy and Graves' hyperthyroidism. RNA transcripts were the source from which TCR beta CDR3 regions were amplified. HTBI primers were used in a first-round RT-PCR, which preceded a second-round multiplex PCR. TCRdb reanalysed the multiplex PCR reads using MiXCR and keeps one entry per CDR3 protein. The sample lists 650,000 to 800,000 distinct CDR3 sequences, roughly 41% occurring once. The sequencing input was peripheral blood. These receptors came from an adult man with Graves' ophthalmopathy.

This clonotype was recorded at least ten times. The J gene is TRBJ1-3, the V gene TRBV29-1; unclear D gene. The V and J ends lost 3 bases and 0 bases respectively, with 9 bases between them. Germline CDR1 and CDR2: SQVTM and ANQGSEA. The CDR3 extends over 14 amino acids. CDR3 in DNA: TGCAGCGTTGAGGCAGCCAACTCTGGAAACACCATATATTTT. Translated, it gives CSVEAANSGNTIYF.

V and J are TRBV29-1 and TRBJ1-2; D gene unclear. CDR3 size: 13 residues. Germline-derived CDR1 and CDR2 are SQVTM and ANQGSEA. Trimming cost V 8 bases and J 4 bases, with 17 bases left between them. CDR3 sequence reads: CSLARGPSYGYTF. CDR3 nucleotide sequence: TGCAGCTTAGCTCGTGGACCATCCTATGGCTACACCTTC.

There are many counts of this clonotype. The chain joins TRBV10-3 to TRBJ2-2, with a tentative D call TRBD2 (5 bases). This CDR3 comprises 15 residues. Looked up from germline, CDR1 is ENHRY and CDR2 is SYGVKD. V dropped 5 bases and J dropped 0 bases, with 10 bases sitting between them. The CDR3 protein is CAISPRETNTGELFF. CDR3 bases: TGTGCCATCAGTCCCCGGGAAACGAACACCGGGGAGCTGTTTTTT.

This clonotype appeared many times. The chain combines TRBV7-9 with TRBJ1-4; no definite D call. The CDR3 contains 16 residues. V lost 2 bases, J lost 3 bases, and 13 bases lay in between. Per the germline V gene, CDR1 is SEHNR and CDR2 is FQNEAQ (reference sequence). This chain's CDR3 is CASSLTGIGANEKLFF. The CDR3 DNA follows: TGTGCCAGCAGCTTAACCGGGATTGGGGCTAATGAAAAACTGTTTTTT. The whole variable domain, filled in from reference TRBV7-9 and TRBJ1-4, reads DTGVSQNPRHKITKRGQNVTFRCDPISEHNRLYWYRQTLGQGPEFLTYFQNEAQLEKSRLLSDRFSAERPKGSFSTLEIQRTEQGDSAMYLCASSLTGIGANEKLFFGSGTQLSVL.